Listed below are T cell receptor beta chains from one sample, sequenced in a study of T cells in Graves' hyperthyroidism and ophthalmopathy. From the multiplex PCR reads, TCRdb called clonotypes with MiXCR, one entry per CDR3 protein. This sample carries 660,000 or so distinct CDR3 sequences, 45% of them seen once, and the ten largest clones take under 8%. Sequenced material: peripheral blood or thyroid tissue (not recorded which). The receptors here all came from an adult man with Graves' disease, either hyperthyroidism or ophthalmopathy (not recorded which). Both conserved end residues are part of each CDR3. The D gene is left open where the match is weak. Not all rows give a size; the values are once, few, many and, for expanded clones, a class.

size | J | D | V | CDR3 | DNA
few | TRBJ1-5 | . | TRBV20-1 | CSARDDLGLNQPQHF | TGCAGTGCTAGAGATGACCTAGGCTTGAATCAGCCCCAGCATTTT
. | TRBJ1-4 | TRBD1 | TRBV30 | CASHEGTGDEKLFF | TGTGCCTCACACGAAGGGACAGGAGATGAAAAACTGTTTTTT
few | TRBJ2-5 | TRBD2 | TRBV7-2 | CASSPGLAGGPETQYF | TGTGCCAGCAGCCCCGGACTAGCGGGAGGCCCAGAGACCCAGTACTTC
. | TRBJ1-5 | . | TRBV20-1 | CSTTDNSNQPQHF | TGCAGTACCACCGACAATAGCAATCAGCCCCAGCATTTT
. | TRBJ1-1 | TRBD1 | TRBV7-9 | CASSLRTGRGTEAFF | TGTGCCAGCAGCTTACGGACAGGGAGGGGCACTGAAGCTTTCTTT
many | TRBJ1-3 | . | TRBV10-3 | CAITARWGTGNTIYF | TGTGCCATCACCGCCCGATGGGGGACAGGAAACACCATATATTTT
few | TRBJ2-7 | TRBD1 | TRBV6-5 | CASTLTGYYEQYF | TGTGCCAGCACCTTGACAGGGTACTACGAGCAGTACTTC
. | TRBJ1-1 | . | TRBV19 | CASSFGMNTEASF | TGTGCCAGTAGTTTCGGGATGAACACTGAAGCTTCCTTT
many | TRBJ2-7 | TRBD1 | TRBV7-7 | CASRGQHETTYEQYF | TGTGCTAGCAGGGGGCAGCATGAAACGACCTACGAGCAGTACTTC
. | TRBJ2-5 | . | TRBV10-3 | CASSSPASLQETQYF | TGTGCCAGCAGTTCCCCGGCGAGCCTCCAAGAGACCCAGTACTTC
. | TRBJ1-5 | . | TRBV7-2 | CAISPGQISNQPQHF | TGTGCCATCAGCCCGGGACAAATTAGCAATCAGCCCCAGCATTTT
many | TRBJ2-5 | TRBD2 | TRBV29-1 | CSVEGSSGGQETQYF | TGCAGCGTTGAAGGTTCTAGCGGGGGGCAAGAGACCCAGTACTTC
. | TRBJ2-5 | . | TRBV7-2 | CASSTGVGGNQPQYF | TGTGCCAGCAGTACCGGCGTTGGGGGCAATCAGCCCCAGTACTTC
once | TRBJ1-6 | TRBD1 | TRBV12-3/TRBV12-4 | CATDRGLSPLHF | TGTGCCACCGACAGGGGGCTTTCACCCCTCCACTTT
many | TRBJ1-1 | TRBD1 | TRBV5-1 | CASSLEGTGNTEAFF | TGCGCCAGCAGCTTGGAAGGGACAGGTAACACTGAAGCTTTCTTT
. | TRBJ2-7 | . | TRBV2 | CACSARGGPIRYEQYF | .
. | TRBJ1-3 | TRBD1 | TRBV29-1 | CSVKETGLIPRNTIYF | TGCAGCGTCAAAGAGACAGGGTTAATCCCTAGAAACACCATATATTTT
. | TRBJ2-5 | TRBD1 | TRBV7-7 | CASSSRGLRQETQYF | TGTGCTAGCAGCTCCAGGGGGCTAAGGCAAGAGACCCAGTACTTC
many | TRBJ1-6 | TRBD1 | TRBV29-1 | CSVEDQGTGSPLHF | TGCAGCGTTGAAGATCAGGGGACAGGTTCACCCCTCCACTTT
. | TRBJ1-5 | . | TRBV6-5 | CASSFSRSNQPQHF | TGTGCCAGCAGTTTTAGCAGGAGCAATCAGCCCCAGCATTTT
. | TRBJ1-5 | . | TRBV19 | CASASRGPGQPQHF | TGTGCCAGTGCCTCGAGAGGACCAGGGCAGCCCCAGCATTTT
. | TRBJ1-3 | . | TRBV25-1 | CASLGESSGNTIYF | TGTGCCAGCTTAGGGGAGAGCTCTGGAAACACCATATATTTT
. | TRBJ2-5 | TRBD1 | TRBV29-1 | CSVERAATGVPETQYF | TGCAGCGTTGAACGTGCTGCGACAGGGGTCCCAGAGACCCAGTACTTC
few | TRBJ2-5 | TRBD1 | TRBV12-3/TRBV12-4 | CASSRDRVGETQYF | TGTGCCAGCAGCCGGGACAGGGTGGGGGAGACCCAGTACTTC
few | TRBJ1-6 | . | TRBV7-8 | CASSYSEVNSPLHF | TGTGCCAGCAGTTACTCTGAAGTGAATTCACCCCTCCACTTT
. | TRBJ1-1 | . | TRBV12-3/TRBV12-4 | CASSLRGAWYTEAFF | TGTGCCAGCAGTTTAAGGGGCGCATGGTACACTGAAGCTTTCTTT
. | TRBJ1-1 | . | TRBV7-2 | CASSLGGAHRVAFF | TGTGCCAGCAGCTTAGGAGGGGCCCATCGTGTAGCTTTCTTT
. | TRBJ2-5 | TRBD1 | TRBV29-1 | CSVDETGGQETQYF | TGCAGCGTTGACGAAACAGGGGGCCAAGAGACCCAGTACTTC
. | TRBJ1-1 | . | TRBV29-1 | CSVGGVAFF | TGCAGCGTTGGGGGGGTCGCTTTCTTT
few | TRBJ2-2 | TRBD2 | TRBV6-5 | CASRELAANTGELFF | TGTGCCAGCAGAGAACTAGCGGCGAACACCGGGGAGCTGTTTTTT
. | TRBJ1-1 | . | TRBV7-9 | CASSLAHGTEAFF | TGTGCCAGCAGCTTAGCGCACGGGACAGAAGCTTTCTTT
. | TRBJ2-7 | . | TRBV10-3 | CAISEGRDGRYEQYF | TGTGCCATCAGTGAGGGCCGGGACGGGCGCTACGAGCAGTACTTC
. | TRBJ2-7 | . | TRBV29-1 | CSVGVTEYYEQYF | TGCAGCGTTGGGGTGACGGAATACTACGAGCAGTACTTC
few | TRBJ2-2 | . | TRBV7-3 | CASSLTPGPAGELFF | TGTGCCAGCAGCTTAACGCCCGGACCGGCAGGGGAGCTGTTTTTT
many | TRBJ1-6 | . | TRBV2 | CASSVPNSPLHF | TGTGCCAGCAGCGTACCTAATTCACCCCTCCACTTT
. | TRBJ2-5 | TRBD2 | TRBV27 | CAGSGIYEQPGREEETQYF | TGTGCCGGCAGTGGTATTTATGAACAACCTGGGCGGGAGGAGGAGACCCAGTACTTC
few | TRBJ2-7 | TRBD2 | TRBV20-1 | CSARDLASGFYEQYF | TGCAGTGCTAGAGATCTAGCTAGCGGGTTCTACGAGCAGTACTTC
few | TRBJ1-2 | TRBD1 | TRBV12-3/TRBV12-4 | CASSPGQDLNYGYTF | TGTGCCAGCAGTCCCGGACAGGATCTTAACTATGGCTACACCTTC
. | TRBJ1-2 | . | TRBV20-1 | CSARLAGGEDGYTF | TGCAGTGCTAGGCTAGCGGGGGGGGAAGATGGCTACACCTTC
many | TRBJ1-1 | . | TRBV12-3/TRBV12-4 | CASSVGELAFF | TGTGCCAGCAGTGTCGGGGAGCTAGCTTTCTTT
few | TRBJ1-4 | . | TRBV12-3/TRBV12-4 | CASSFWEGPGSEKLFF | TGTGCCAGCAGTTTTTGGGAGGGCCCAGGGAGTGAAAAACTGTTTTTT
. | TRBJ2-7 | TRBD1 | TRBV29-1 | CSSSGGIAYEQYF | TGCAGCTCCTCAGGGGGCATTGCCTACGAGCAGTACTTC
. | TRBJ2-5 | . | TRBV19 | CASSISLQETQYF | TGTGCCAGTAGTATTAGTCTCCAAGAGACCCAGTACTTC
few | TRBJ1-4 | . | TRBV20-1 | CSAPPLGSTNEKLFF | TGCAGTGCTCCCCCTTTGGGGTCAACTAATGAAAAACTGTTTTTT
many | TRBJ2-7 | TRBD2 | TRBV7-9 | CASSLALAVTYEQYF | TGTGCCAGCAGCTTGGCACTAGCGGTAACCTACGAGCAGTACTTC
. | TRBJ2-5 | . | TRBV20-1 | CSATDREDSAGAETQYF | TGCAGTGCTACTGACAGGGAAGATAGCGCGGGAGCGGAGACCCAGTACTTC
. | TRBJ2-5 | . | TRBV20-1 | CSARMETQYF | TGCAGTGCTAGAATGGAGACCCAGTACTTC
many | TRBJ2-7 | TRBD2 | TRBV20-1 | CSAGLAPYEQYF | TGCAGTGCTGGACTAGCTCCGTACGAGCAGTACTTC
. | TRBJ1-6 | . | TRBV5-1 | CASSLDGQQGYSPLHF | TGCGCCAGCAGCTTGGATGGGCAACAGGGCTATTCACCCCTCCACTTT
many | TRBJ2-7 | . | TRBV7-8 | CASSLGGLSSYEQYF | TGTGCCAGCAGCTTAGGAGGGCTCAGCTCCTACGAGCAGTACTTC
few | TRBJ1-4 | TRBD1 | TRBV29-1 | CSVETGQGNEKLFF | TGCAGCGTTGAAACGGGACAGGGTAATGAAAAACTGTTTTTT